The 17 T cell receptor beta chains in this list originate from one sample, sequenced in a study of identical twins' blood T cells. TCRdb re-derived calls from the 5' RACE reads in MiXCR, one entry per CDR3 protein. The repertoire holds 350,000 to 450,000 distinct CDR3 sequences, with over 25% as singletons. Input material: PBMCs. Source of these receptors: a woman between 18 and 50 years old in good health.

Turning to this clonotype: This could be a read error, since a much larger clone is one nucleotide away. The chain joins TRBV5-1 to TRBJ1-2; D gene ambiguous. Per the germline V gene, CDR1 is SGHRS and CDR2 is YFSETQ. This CDR3 is built from 14 residues. CDR3 sequence: CAGSLRGSNYGYTF. The CDR3 region has the DNA TGCGCCGGCAGCTTACGTGGATCTAACTATGGCTACACCTTC.

This clonotype was detected only a few times. The chain uses TRBV10-2 and TRBJ2-1, with a weak D call TRBD2 (6 bases). The CDR3 extends over 16 amino acids. Germline lookup yields CDR1 WSHSY and CDR2 SAAADI. The V end lost 1 base, the J end lost 4 bases, and 14 bases lay between the germline ends. The CDR3 sequence is CASSEFRDSVYNEQFF. The CDR3 bases are TGCGCCAGCAGTGAGTTCCGGGACTCTGTTTACAATGAGCAGTTCTTC.

The J gene is TRBJ2-3, the V gene TRBV27; 8 nucleotides match TRBD2. Trimming removed 5 bases from V and 5 bases from J; junction bases left unmatched: 6. Germline assignment: CDR1 MNHEY and CDR2 SMNVEV (reference sequence). The CDR3 runs 14 residues. CDR3 region: CASSPGLGVDTQYF. In DNA form, the CDR3 reads TGTGCCAGCAGTCCGGGACTAGGTGTAGATACGCAGTATTTT.

The chain has TRBV10-3 and TRBJ1-1; no firm D call. Looked up from germline, CDR1 is ENHRY and CDR2 is SYGVKD. The CDR3 covers 12 residues. V was cut by 3 bases and J by 2 bases, with 4 bases left in between. CDR3 DNA: TGTGCCATCAGTGAAGGTAACACTGAAGCTTTCTTT. Its translation: CAISEGNTEAFF.

This clonotype was seen a few times. The CDR3 loop reads CASSPFDGNQPQHF. CDR3 nucleotides: TGTGCCAGCTCACCATTCGACGGTAATCAGCCCCAGCATTTT. The chain has TRBV18 and TRBJ1-5; no clear D gene. CDR3 length equals 14 residues. CDR1 is KGHSH and CDR2 is LQKENI in the germline V gene. Trimming took off 2 bases at V and 4 bases at J, with 9 bases between the two ends.

Turning to this clonotype: The junction differs from germline at one of its ends, possibly a read error. The V and J genes are TRBV5-4 and TRBJ2-2; D is ambiguous. Germline lookup yields CDR1 SGHNT and CDR2 YYREEE (reference sequence). The CDR3 totals 14 residues. For the CDR3, the DNA is TGTGCCAGCAGCTTGTTACAGAACTCCGGGGAGCTGTTTTTT. Translation gives CASSLLQNSGELFF.

The chain is built from TRBV3-1 and TRBJ1-1; D is possibly TRBD1 (5 bases). The V and J ends lost 2 bases and 3 bases respectively, with 13 bases between them. CDR3 size: 15 residues. Germline loops: CDR1 LGHDT, CDR2 YNNKEL (reference sequence). CDR3 loop: CASSQYGTGDTEAFF. The CDR3 DNA is TGTGCCAGCAGCCAATACGGAACGGGGGACACTGAAGCTTTCTTT.

V and J are TRBV5-1 and TRBJ2-7; a weak D match, TRBD1 (6 bases). Deletions cut 2 bases from V and 6 bases from J, with 9 bases between. Per germline, CDR1 SGHRS and CDR2 YFSETQ. The CDR3 is made up of 12 amino acids. The CDR3 here is CASSFDRIEQYF. CDR3 DNA: TGCGCCAGCAGCTTTGACAGGATCGAGCAGTACTTC. The full variable domain, completed using reference TRBV5-1 and TRBJ2-7, is KAGVTQTPRYLIKTRGQQVTLSCSPISGHRSVSWYQQTPGQGLQFLFEYFSETQRNKGNFPGRFSGRQFSNSRSEMNVSTLELGDSALYLCASSFDRIEQYFGPGTRLTVT.

This clonotype was seen a few times. The chain is built from TRBV7-9 and TRBJ1-2, with D uncertain. The CDR3 runs to 14 residues. Per the germline V gene, CDR1 is SEHNR and CDR2 is FQNEAQ (reference sequence). The V gene lost 2 bases and the J gene lost 0 bases, with 7 bases spanning the gap. The CDR3 DNA sequence: TGTGCCAGCAGCTTAAGGGAGGCTAACTATGGCTACACCTTC. The encoded protein is CASSLREANYGYTF.

V is TRBV27 and J is TRBJ1-2; D may be TRBD1 (5 bases). Germline values: CDR1 MNHEY, CDR2 SMNVEV (reference sequence). V shed 6 bases and J shed 2 bases, with 13 bases lying between them. This CDR3 comprises 14 residues. CDR3: CASSQGQTNYGYTF. The CDR3 DNA follows: TGTGCCAGCAGCCAAGGACAAACAAACTATGGCTACACCTTC.

This clonotype was detected only a few times. The genes are TRBV29-1 and TRBJ1-2; D gene unclear. The V and J ends lost 4 bases and 4 bases respectively, with 13 bases between them. Germline CDR1 is SQVTM and CDR2 is ANQGSEA. The CDR3 runs 13 residues. CDR3 loop: CSVASLLGYGYTF. The CDR3 coding sequence is TGCAGCGTTGCGTCTCTCTTGGGCTATGGCTACACCTTC.

This clonotype was seen a few times. Since no conserved phenylalanine or tryptophan closes the CDR3, a read error is the likely cause. The chain carries TRBV7-9 and TRBJ1-1, with D possibly matching TRBD1 (5 bases). The CDR3 extends over 14 amino acids. V lost 8 bases to trimming and J lost 4 bases, with 17 bases between them. Germline CDR1 is SEHNR and CDR2 is FQNEAQ (reference sequence). The chain's CDR3 is CASVTGGSGTEAFL. The CDR3 DNA sequence: TGTGCCAGCGTGACCGGGGGGAGCGGCACTGAAGCTTTCCTT.

J is TRBJ1-2 and V is TRBV5-6; no reliable D call. The CDR3 consists of 14 residues. Germline loops: CDR1 SGHDT, CDR2 YYEEEE. V was pared by 2 bases and J by 4 bases, with 12 bases between. In DNA form, the CDR3 reads TGTGCCAGCAGCTTATCGGGAGTGTTCTATGGCTACACCTTC. Its protein is CASSLSGVFYGYTF.

The chain uses TRBV4-3 and TRBJ2-3, with 11 bases matching TRBD2. Looked up from germline, CDR1 is LGHNA and CDR2 is YSLEER. This CDR3 contains 17 residues. The junction had 5 bases not matched to a gene; V was cut back by 0 bases and J by 3 bases. This CDR3 reads CASSQEWGTSGTDTQYF. The CDR3 DNA reads as TGCGCCAGCAGCCAAGAATGGGGGACTAGCGGAACAGATACGCAGTATTTT.

This clonotype came up many times. The V call is TRBV29-1, the J call TRBJ1-5; 8 bases map to TRBD1. V gave up 6 bases and J gave up 5 bases; unmatched junction bases: 9. This CDR3 spans 14 amino acids. Germline CDR1 reads SQVTM; CDR2 reads ANQGSEA. CDR3 in DNA: TGCAGCGTCCAAGACAGGGGAGAGTATCAGCCCCAGCATTTT. Amino acids: CSVQDRGEYQPQHF.

In its sample, this clonotype was seen a few times. The rearrangement uses TRBV29-1 and TRBJ1-1; D ambiguous. CDR1 is SQVTM, CDR2 ANQGSEA, per germline. V dropped 4 bases and J dropped 4 bases, with 13 bases sitting between them. The CDR3 contains 13 residues. In nucleotides, the CDR3 is TGCAGCGTTGGTTTCACGGGGAGCACTGAAGCTTTCTTT. The encoded protein is CSVGFTGSTEAFF. Together with reference TRBV29-1 and TRBJ1-1, the CDR3 gives the full variable domain: SAVISQKPSRDICQRGTSLTIQCQVDSQVTMMFWYRQQPGQSLTLIATANQGSEATYESGFVIDKFPISRPNLTFSTLTVSNMSPEDSSIYLCSVGFTGSTEAFFGQGTRLTVV.

V gene TRBV10-3 combines with J gene TRBJ2-3; 7 positions match TRBD1. Germline CDR1 ENHRY, CDR2 SYGVKD. The V gene end was trimmed by 4 bases and the J gene end by 2 bases; junction bases not matched to a gene: 12. CDR3 length: 17 amino acids. The CDR3 bases are TGTGCCATCAGTGCCTTAGGGGGACAGACCTTCACAGATACGCAGTATTTT. This gives the protein CAISALGGQTFTDTQYF.